These T cell receptor beta chains were read from a single sample in a study of cytomegalovirus exposure and HLA in healthy donors. Repertoires were generated with immunoSEQ multiplex PCR, while TCRdb's copy carries only in-frame clones and drops some. The sample shows approximately 73,000 clones, roughly 60% of them seen only once. Sequenced sample: PBMCs. These receptors all come from a young man in good health and CMV-seropositive. Each CDR3 is given with its conserved first and last residue. Fields, in order: J gene, D gene, V gene, clone size, CDR3 protein, CDR3 DNA. The D gene is left open where the match is weak. Clone size is shown for a subset of rows, as once, few, many or a class of expanded clone.

j_gene: TRBJ2-3
d_gene: TRBD2
v_gene: TRBV4-2
abundance: NA
CDR3aa: CASSQEGLAGGVYTQYF
CDR3nt: TGTGCCAGCAGCCAAGAAGGACTAGCGGGAGGGGTTTATACGCAGTATTTT

j_gene: TRBJ1-2
d_gene: NA
v_gene: TRBV5-1
abundance: NA
CDR3aa: CASSLARADYGYTF
CDR3nt: TGCGCCAGCAGCTTGGCGCGGGCGGACTATGGCTACACCTTC

j_gene: TRBJ2-7
d_gene: TRBD1
v_gene: TRBV7-9
abundance: few
CDR3aa: CASTGQGRGEQYF
CDR3nt: TGTGCCAGCACCGGACAGGGACGGGGCGAGCAGTACTTC

j_gene: TRBJ2-2
d_gene: TRBD1
v_gene: TRBV5-1
abundance: NA
CDR3aa: CASSTGTGVAGTGELFF
CDR3nt: TGCGCCAGCAGCACCGGGACAGGGGTAGCCGGAACCGGGGAGCTGTTTTTT

j_gene: TRBJ2-5
d_gene: NA
v_gene: TRBV11-3
abundance: NA
CDR3aa: CASSLKETQYF
CDR3nt: TGTGCCAGCAGCCTAAAAGAGACCCAGTACTTC

j_gene: TRBJ2-3
d_gene: NA
v_gene: TRBV7-7
abundance: NA
CDR3aa: CASSLDRAAHTQYF
CDR3nt: TGTGCCAGCAGCTTAGACAGGGCCGCTCATACGCAGTATTTT

j_gene: TRBJ2-3
d_gene: NA
v_gene: TRBV19
abundance: NA
CDR3aa: CASSMAGGNADTQYF
CDR3nt: TGTGCCAGTAGTATGGCTGGAGGGAATGCAGATACGCAGTATTTT

j_gene: TRBJ2-7
d_gene: NA
v_gene: TRBV2
abundance: NA
CDR3aa: CASSEGFWGVESYEQYF
CDR3nt: TGTGCCAGCAGTGAAGGTTTTTGGGGCGTCGAGTCCTACGAGCAGTACTTC

j_gene: TRBJ2-2
d_gene: NA
v_gene: TRBV7-6
abundance: NA
CDR3aa: CASRTGGNTGELFF
CDR3nt: TGTGCCAGCAGGACAGGAGGGAACACCGGGGAGCTGTTTTTT

j_gene: TRBJ2-7
d_gene: TRBD2
v_gene: TRBV4-1
abundance: few
CDR3aa: CASSRGGYSYEQYF
CDR3nt: TGCGCCAGCAGCCGCGGGGGGTACTCCTACGAGCAGTACTTC

j_gene: TRBJ2-7
d_gene: NA
v_gene: TRBV2
abundance: many
CDR3aa: CASSEERGYEQYF
CDR3nt: TGTGCCAGCAGTGAAGAGAGGGGGTACGAGCAGTACTTC

j_gene: TRBJ2-5
d_gene: TRBD1
v_gene: TRBV30
abundance: NA
CDR3aa: CARSRDRKETQYF
CDR3nt: TGTGCCCGGAGCCGGGACAGAAAAGAGACCCAGTACTTC

j_gene: TRBJ2-5
d_gene: NA
v_gene: TRBV28
abundance: NA
CDR3aa: CASSFLQGSSRASEETQYF
CDR3nt: TGTGCCAGCAGTTTCTTACAGGGATCGTCCAGGGCTTCTGAAGAGACCCAGTACTTC

j_gene: TRBJ2-1
d_gene: NA
v_gene: TRBV6-1
abundance: NA
CDR3aa: CATNPSGLPEQFF
CDR3nt: TGTGCCACCAATCCCTCAGGGCTGCCTGAGCAGTTCTTC

j_gene: TRBJ1-4
d_gene: TRBD1
v_gene: TRBV6-5
abundance: few
CDR3aa: CASSYDTGGDEKLFF
CDR3nt: TGTGCCAGCAGTTACGATACAGGGGGCGATGAAAAACTGTTTTTT

j_gene: TRBJ2-3
d_gene: TRBD2
v_gene: TRBV11-2
abundance: NA
CDR3aa: CASSRTGAAGGITDTQYF
CDR3nt: TGTGCCAGCAGCCGCACCGGTGCAGCGGGAGGAATCACAGATACGCAGTATTTT

j_gene: TRBJ2-7
d_gene: NA
v_gene: TRBV27
abundance: NA
CDR3aa: CASSLKGTGSSYEQYF
CDR3nt: TGTGCCAGCAGTCTCAAGGGGACTGGTAGCTCCTACGAGCAGTACTTC

j_gene: TRBJ1-2
d_gene: NA
v_gene: TRBV7-9
abundance: NA
CDR3aa: CASSLWEQDLLGYGYTF
CDR3nt: TGTGCCAGCAGCTTATGGGAACAGGATCTTTTGGGCTATGGCTACACCTTC

j_gene: TRBJ1-2
d_gene: NA
v_gene: TRBV5-6
abundance: NA
CDR3aa: CAGSLGPRDGYTF
CDR3nt: TGTGCCGGCAGCTTGGGGCCCAGGGATGGCTACACCTTC

j_gene: TRBJ1-2
d_gene: NA
v_gene: TRBV5-1
abundance: NA
CDR3aa: CASSLRTDYGYTF
CDR3nt: TGCGCCAGCAGCTTGCGGACAGACTATGGCTACACCTTC

j_gene: TRBJ1-5
d_gene: TRBD1
v_gene: TRBV4-1
abundance: NA
CDR3aa: CASRQGAGQPQHF
CDR3nt: TGCGCCAGCCGACAGGGGGCAGGACAGCCCCAGCATTTT

j_gene: TRBJ1-2
d_gene: NA
v_gene: TRBV7-9
abundance: NA
CDR3aa: CASSPDTIANYGYTF
CDR3nt: TGTGCCAGCAGCCCAGACACCATCGCCAACTATGGCTACACCTTC

j_gene: TRBJ2-7
d_gene: NA
v_gene: TRBV4-1
abundance: NA
CDR3aa: CASSQGALSPEQYF
CDR3nt: TGCGCCAGCAGCCAGGGGGCTTTGAGCCCCGAGCAGTACTTC

j_gene: TRBJ2-1
d_gene: TRBD1
v_gene: TRBV25-1
abundance: once
CDR3aa: CASIGTALEQFF
CDR3nt: TGTGCCAGCATCGGGACAGCTCTTGAGCAGTTCTTC

j_gene: TRBJ2-7
d_gene: NA
v_gene: TRBV30
abundance: NA
CDR3aa: CAWSVSYGIAGGQYF
CDR3nt: TGTGCCTGGAGTGTATCGTACGGGATCGCGGGTGGGCAGTACTTC

j_gene: TRBJ2-7
d_gene: NA
v_gene: TRBV21-1
abundance: NA
CDR3aa: CASSKGGVRPHEQYF
CDR3nt: TGTGCCAGCAGCAAAGGGGGGGTGCGGCCCCACGAGCAGTACTTC

j_gene: TRBJ2-7
d_gene: NA
v_gene: TRBV6-5
abundance: few
CDR3aa: CASSFSRGRAYEQYF
CDR3nt: TGTGCCAGCAGTTTTAGCAGGGGTAGGGCCTACGAGCAGTACTTC

j_gene: TRBJ2-7
d_gene: NA
v_gene: TRBV7-3
abundance: NA
CDR3aa: CASSLNSGNTYEQYF
CDR3nt: TGTGCCAGCAGCCTAAACAGCGGAAACACCTACGAGCAGTACTTC

j_gene: TRBJ2-5
d_gene: NA
v_gene: TRBV7-6
abundance: NA
CDR3aa: CASSLIALQETQYF
CDR3nt: TGTGCCAGCAGCCTCATAGCGTTACAAGAGACCCAGTACTTC

j_gene: TRBJ2-5
d_gene: TRBD2
v_gene: TRBV2
abundance: NA
CDR3aa: CASSVGLEQETQYF
CDR3nt: TGTGCCAGCAGTGTGGGACTAGAACAAGAGACCCAGTACTTC

j_gene: TRBJ2-1
d_gene: TRBD2
v_gene: TRBV11-3
abundance: few
CDR3aa: CASSLGKTSGYGEQFF
CDR3nt: TGTGCCAGCAGCCTTGGCAAGACTAGCGGGTACGGTGAGCAGTTCTTC

j_gene: TRBJ2-3
d_gene: TRBD2
v_gene: TRBV4-2
abundance: NA
CDR3aa: CASSQDYVGLAGSVNTQYF
CDR3nt: TGTGCCAGCAGCCAAGACTACGTTGGACTAGCGGGGAGCGTGAATACGCAGTATTTT

j_gene: TRBJ1-2
d_gene: TRBD1
v_gene: TRBV4-2
abundance: NA
CDR3aa: CASSQEGTGGPYYGYTF
CDR3nt: TGTGCCAGCAGCCAAGAAGGGACAGGGGGCCCCTACTATGGCTACACCTTC

j_gene: TRBJ2-7
d_gene: NA
v_gene: TRBV28
abundance: few
CDR3aa: CASSLGGDSYEQYF
CDR3nt: TGTGCCAGCAGTTTAGGTGGAGACTCCTACGAGCAGTACTTC

j_gene: TRBJ1-5
d_gene: NA
v_gene: TRBV15
abundance: NA
CDR3aa: CATQSGGINQPQHF
CDR3nt: TGTGCCACCCAGTCGGGGGGCATCAATCAGCCCCAGCATTTT

j_gene: TRBJ2-7
d_gene: TRBD1
v_gene: TRBV4-2
abundance: NA
CDR3aa: CASSRGQGGYEQYF
CDR3nt: TGTGCCAGCAGCCGAGGACAGGGTGGCTACGAGCAGTACTTC

j_gene: TRBJ2-5
d_gene: NA
v_gene: TRBV6-6
abundance: NA
CDR3aa: CASSFRGGETQYF
CDR3nt: TGTGCCAGCAGCTTTCGCGGTGGGGAGACCCAGTACTTC

j_gene: TRBJ2-7
d_gene: NA
v_gene: TRBV11-2
abundance: NA
CDR3aa: CASGLEASAYEQYF
CDR3nt: TGTGCCAGCGGCTTAGAGGCCAGCGCCTACGAGCAGTACTTC

j_gene: TRBJ1-1
d_gene: NA
v_gene: TRBV2
abundance: NA
CDR3aa: CARRVPNTEAFF
CDR3nt: TGTGCCAGGAGGGTTCCGAACACTGAAGCTTTCTTT

j_gene: TRBJ1-1
d_gene: NA
v_gene: TRBV10-3
abundance: NA
CDR3aa: CAISDKQGNTEAFF
CDR3nt: TGTGCCATCAGTGATAAACAGGGGAACACTGAAGCTTTCTTT

j_gene: TRBJ2-3
d_gene: NA
v_gene: TRBV11-2
abundance: once
CDR3aa: CASSLDGDTRTDTQYF
CDR3nt: TGTGCCAGCAGCTTAGACGGGGACACCAGAACAGATACGCAGTATTTT

j_gene: TRBJ1-3
d_gene: NA
v_gene: TRBV18
abundance: NA
CDR3aa: CASSPMGGRSGNTIYF
CDR3nt: TGTGCCAGCTCACCAATGGGGGGACGGTCTGGAAACACCATATATTTT

j_gene: TRBJ2-7
d_gene: TRBD1
v_gene: TRBV30
abundance: NA
CDR3aa: CAWLGEGQGPTEQYF
CDR3nt: TGTGCCTGGCTGGGCGAGGGACAGGGTCCCACAGAGCAGTACTTC

j_gene: TRBJ2-2
d_gene: TRBD1
v_gene: TRBV5-1
abundance: NA
CDR3aa: CASSLMGQLQNTGELFF
CDR3nt: TGCGCCAGCAGCTTGATGGGACAGCTACAGAACACCGGGGAGCTGTTTTTT

j_gene: TRBJ2-3
d_gene: NA
v_gene: TRBV19
abundance: NA
CDR3aa: CASRRDAEDTQYF
CDR3nt: TGTGCCAGTAGGAGGGATGCGGAAGATACGCAGTATTTT

j_gene: TRBJ2-3
d_gene: TRBD1
v_gene: TRBV6-4
abundance: NA
CDR3aa: CASSEARQGRQYF
CDR3nt: TGTGCCAGCAGTGAGGCCCGACAGGGGAGGCAGTATTTT

j_gene: TRBJ1-5
d_gene: NA
v_gene: TRBV6-1
abundance: NA
CDR3aa: CASSEWGTPLNQPQHF
CDR3nt: TGTGCCAGCAGTGAATGGGGCACCCCCCTTAATCAGCCCCAGCATTTT

j_gene: TRBJ1-5
d_gene: NA
v_gene: TRBV4-1
abundance: many
CDR3aa: CASSPLVTGAYQPQHF
CDR3nt: TGCGCCAGCAGCCCCTTGGTGACAGGAGCATATCAGCCCCAGCATTTT

j_gene: TRBJ1-1
d_gene: NA
v_gene: TRBV28
abundance: NA
CDR3aa: CASSLRGGDTEAFF
CDR3nt: TGTGCCAGCAGTTTAAGGGGTGGAGACACTGAAGCTTTCTTT

j_gene: TRBJ2-1
d_gene: TRBD2
v_gene: TRBV28
abundance: NA
CDR3aa: CASSSTSAPNNEQFF
CDR3nt: TGTGCCAGCAGTTCGACTAGCGCTCCCAACAATGAGCAGTTCTTC

j_gene: TRBJ2-7
d_gene: TRBD2
v_gene: TRBV10-2
abundance: NA
CDR3aa: CASSDGTSGRADYEQYF
CDR3nt: TGCGCCAGCAGTGACGGGACTAGCGGGAGGGCCGACTACGAGCAGTACTTC

j_gene: TRBJ2-3
d_gene: TRBD2
v_gene: TRBV9
abundance: NA
CDR3aa: CASSATQTSGGYTQYF
CDR3nt: TGTGCCAGCAGCGCAACCCAGACTAGCGGGGGCTATACGCAGTATTTT

j_gene: TRBJ1-1
d_gene: NA
v_gene: TRBV7-2
abundance: NA
CDR3aa: CASSLQDRPYTEAFF
CDR3nt: TGTGCCAGCAGCTTACAGGACAGACCCTACACTGAAGCTTTCTTT

j_gene: TRBJ1-6
d_gene: NA
v_gene: TRBV7-9
abundance: NA
CDR3aa: CASSRGARGSPLHF
CDR3nt: TGTGCCAGCAGTCGGGGGGCGCGGGGGTCACCCCTCCACTTT

j_gene: TRBJ2-7
d_gene: TRBD2
v_gene: TRBV19
abundance: NA
CDR3aa: CASSIDGTRGEQYF
CDR3nt: TGTGCCAGTAGTATAGATGGGACTAGAGGCGAGCAGTACTTC